This T cell receptor (beta chain) was profiled in a study of T-cell reconstitution after alpha-beta-depleted transplantation in children. Trimming removed 1 base from V and 4 bases from J, with 11 bases in between. Germline V gene sequence: CDR1 SGHTA, CDR2 FQGNSA. The CDR3 is made up of 16 amino acids. Preparing the TCRbeta library involved the use of unique molecular identifiers. Each CDR3 protein gets one entry after TCRdb re-called the PCR reads with MiXCR. This table has about 400,000 distinct CDR3 sequences, about a fifth appearing once. This specimen was PBMCs from the stem cell graft donor, taken from the stem cell graft. The clonotype was recovered from a human donor who donated a stem cell graft to a child with acute myeloid leukemia. The chain joins TRBV7-2 to TRBJ2-6; the D is unclear. The CDR3 spells CASSLVGGVGANVLTF. CDR3 sequence (DNA): TGTGCCAGCAGCTTAGTGGGTGGGGTCGGGGCCAACGTCCTGACTTTC.